What follows are 29 T cell receptor beta chains derived from one specimen sequenced in a study of cytomegalovirus exposure and HLA in healthy donors. Assay: immunoSEQ multiplex PCR; the TCRdb copy retains only in-frame clones and omits some. The sample has about 250,000 clones, more than 85% seen once. The sample taken for sequencing was PBMCs. The origin of the receptors is a man between 18 and 35 years old in good health and CMV-seropositive.

V usage is TRBV6-5 and J usage is TRBJ1-2; no clear D gene. Germline CDR1 MNHEY, CDR2 SVGAGI. Trimming shortened V by 0 bases and J by 3 bases, and 11 bases separated the two germline ends. This CDR3 contains 15 residues. In DNA, the CDR3 is TGTGCCAGCAGTTACTCGGGCAGAGGCCACTATGGCTACACCTTC. It codes for CASSYSGRGHYGYTF.

This clone occurred a few times. The rearrangement joins TRBV5-1 to TRBJ1-1; tentatively, D is TRBD1 (5 bases). Germline V CDR1 and CDR2: SGHRS, YFSETQ. The CDR3 is 14 residues long. The V gene lost 5 bases and the J gene lost 0 bases, with 11 bases spanning the gap. The CDR3 reads CASSPGSMNTEAFF. The CDR3 DNA is TGCGCCAGCAGTCCAGGGTCCATGAACACTGAAGCTTTCTTT.

This sequence joins TRBV9 and TRBJ2-5, with 7 bases identical to TRBD1. J was trimmed by 7 bases and V by 1 base; bases with no gene match: 10. This CDR3 comprises 15 residues. Germline loops: CDR1 SGDLS, CDR2 YYNGEE. Written as DNA, the CDR3 is TGTGCCAGCAGCGTAACAGGGGCCCAAGGATGGACCCAGTACTTC. Its translation is CASSVTGAQGWTQYF.

This clone was detected only a few times. The chain has TRBV7-9 and TRBJ1-1; no clear D gene. CDR1 and CDR2 (germline): SEHNR, FQNEAQ (reference sequence). Trimming pared 1 base from V and 3 bases from J, leaving 3 bases between. This CDR3 has 12 amino acids. In DNA, the CDR3 is TGTGCCAGCAGCTTAGTAGACACTGAAGCTTTCTTT. This sequence encodes CASSLVDTEAFF. Drawing the rest from reference TRBV7-9 and TRBJ1-1, the complete variable domain is DTGVSQNPRHKITKRGQNVTFRCDPISEHNRLYWYRQTLGQGPEFLTYFQNEAQLEKSRLLSDRFSAERPKGSFSTLEIQRTEQGDSAMYLCASSLVDTEAFFGQGTRLTVV.

This chain connects TRBV6-6 to TRBJ1-5; D not resolved. This CDR3 spans 14 amino acids. Germline-derived CDR1 and CDR2 are MNHNY and SVGAGI (reference sequence). V gave up 0 bases and J gave up 4 bases, with 7 bases separating them. The CDR3 region has the DNA TGTGCCAGCAGTTACTCTGGAGGGAATCAGCCCCAGCATTTT. Its translation is CASSYSGGNQPQHF.

This clone was seen a single time. The chain joins TRBV7-4 to TRBJ1-4; 9 nucleotides line up with TRBD1. CDR1 is SGHVT and CDR2 is SQSDAQ in the germline V gene. Losses at the gene ends were 5 bases for V and 8 bases for J; bases not matched to a gene: 9. The CDR3 extends over 15 amino acids. CDR3 sequence reads: CASSTKDRGPEKLFF. In DNA form, the CDR3 reads TGTGCCAGCAGCACCAAGGACAGGGGTCCGGAAAAACTGTTTTTT.

The table lists this clone with a few counts. This sequence joins TRBV6-1 and TRBJ2-2, with D possibly being TRBD2 (6 bases). V lost 4 bases and J lost 6, with 9 bases in between. The CDR3 sequence is 13 residues long. Germline CDR1 reads MNHNS; CDR2 reads SASEGT. The CDR3 sequence: CASSVWGAGELFF. CDR3 nucleotide sequence: TGTGCCAGCAGTGTCTGGGGGGCCGGGGAGCTGTTTTTT.

This clone was seen repeatedly, ten times or more. This CDR3 is CASSSGNTIYF. In DNA, the CDR3 is TGTGCCAGCAGCTCAGGAAACACCATATATTTT. The genes are TRBV7-6 and TRBJ1-3; no firm D call. The CDR3 has 11 amino acids. V lost 4 bases to trimming and J lost 4 bases, with 2 bases between them. Germline lookup yields CDR1 SGHVS and CDR2 FNYEAQ.

The chain recombines TRBV2 with TRBJ1-5; D is possibly TRBD1 (6 bases). This CDR3 comprises 17 residues. Trimming cost V 3 bases and J 0 bases, with 15 bases left between them. Germline V gene lookup returns CDR1 SNHLY and CDR2 FYNNEI. CDR3 residues: CASSEGRGGDSNQPQHF. The CDR3 DNA is TGTGCCAGCAGTGAGGGCAGGGGAGGGGATAGCAATCAGCCCCAGCATTTT.

The rearrangement joins TRBV5-1 to TRBJ1-3; possible D gene TRBD1, 6 bases. The V end was cut by 4 bases, the J end by 4 bases, with 15 bases between. CDR3 length: 15 amino acids. Germline V gene data show CDR1 as SGHRS and CDR2 as YFSETQ. CDR3 in amino acids: CASSRDRPSGNTIYF. In nucleotides, the CDR3 is TGCGCCAGCAGCCGTGACAGGCCTTCAGGAAACACCATATATTTT.

The chain links TRBV21-1 to TRBJ2-1. TRBV21-1 is labeled a pseudogene. The CDR3 contains 12 residues. The CDR3 is CASTVRPPVEFF. CDR3 bases: TGTGCCAGCACCGTAAGGCCGCCAGTTGAGTTCTTC.

CDR3 loop: CASSPVEGNTEAFF. For the CDR3, the DNA is TGTGCCAGCAGCCCCGTGGAAGGGAACACTGAAGCTTTCTTT. The rearrangement uses TRBV13 and TRBJ1-1; D remains ambiguous. Deletions cut 5 bases from V and 1 base from J, with 11 bases between. Germline V CDR1 and CDR2: PRHDT, FYEKMQ (reference sequence). The CDR3 is 14 amino acids.

The genes are TRBV5-4 and TRBJ2-7, with D perhaps TRBD1 (6 bases). V lost 2 bases and J lost 4, with 10 bases in between. CDR3 length: 13 amino acids. The V gene's germline CDR1 is SGHNT and CDR2 YYREEE (reference sequence). The CDR3, as DNA: TGTGCCAGCAGCTTATTCCAGGGGTACGAGCAGTACTTC. Translation gives CASSLFQGYEQYF.

This clone was seen a handful of times. The chain links TRBV27 to TRBJ1-5, with 8 bases lining up with TRBD1. Germline V CDR1 and CDR2: MNHEY, SMNVEV (reference sequence). The length of the CDR3 is 16 residues. Losses at the gene ends were 5 bases for V and 0 bases for J; bases not matched to a gene: 6. The CDR3 loop reads CASSPRGTGSNQPQHF. The DNA for the CDR3 is TGTGCCAGCAGTCCTCGGGGGACAGGTAGCAATCAGCCCCAGCATTTT.

The chain combines TRBV6-5 with TRBJ2-3; 10 bases are a match to TRBD2. The length of the CDR3 is 15 residues. Germline assignment: CDR1 MNHEY and CDR2 SVGAGI. V dropped 5 bases and J dropped 5; count of bases not matched to a gene: 7. CDR3 in amino acids: CASSLVAGGIDTQYF. The CDR3 bases are TGTGCCAGCAGTCTAGTAGCGGGAGGCATAGATACGCAGTATTTT.

This clone was seen just once. J is TRBJ1-2 and V is TRBV4-2; the match to TRBD1 covers 11 bases. The germline V gene encodes CDR1 LGHNA and CDR2 YNFKEQ. CDR3 length: 17 residues. Germline trimming cut 3 bases from V and 0 bases from J; bases unmatched to any gene: 6. Here the CDR3 reads CASSHSGTGGPNYGYTF. CDR3 nucleotide sequence: TGTGCCAGCAGCCACTCCGGGACAGGGGGTCCTAACTATGGCTACACCTTC.

This clone has just a few counts. At the DNA level, this CDR3 is encoded by other sequences in the same sample as well. The CDR3 spells CASSVVGGYGYTF. The CDR3 nucleotides read TGTGCCAGCAGCGTAGTGGGGGGCTATGGCTACACCTTC. The V and J genes are TRBV9 and TRBJ1-2; possibly TRBD1 for D (5 bases). The germline V gene has CDR1 SGDLS and CDR2 YYNGEE. Trimming removed 0 bases at V and 4 bases at J, with 7 bases between. This CDR3 is built from 13 residues.

This rearrangement joins TRBV6-1 to TRBJ1-5; TRBD1 matches 7 bases. CDR1 and CDR2 (germline): MNHNS, SASEGT. The junction had 4 bases not matched to a gene; V was cut back by 8 bases and J by 3 bases. CDR3 size: 13 residues. The CDR3 coding sequence is TGTGCCAGCGATACAGGGGACAATCAGCCCCAGCATTTT. It yields the protein CASDTGDNQPQHF.

V usage is TRBV4-1 and J usage is TRBJ2-5, with TRBD2 as a possible D gene (6 bases). Between the trimmed V and J ends, which lost 0 bases and 2 bases, there was a span of 13 bases. Germline values: CDR1 MGHRA, CDR2 YSYEKL. The CDR3 is 16 amino acids. The CDR3 DNA follows: TGCGCCAGCAGCCAAGATAGGAGGGGCCCTCAAGAGACCCAGTACTTC. Translated: CASSQDRRGPQETQYF.

V usage is TRBV4-1 and J usage is TRBJ2-3, with 7 bases fitting TRBD1. Germline assignment: CDR1 MGHRA and CDR2 YSYEKL. The CDR3 covers 15 residues. The junction had 7 bases not matched to a gene; V was cut back by 5 bases and J by 2 bases. The CDR3 DNA follows: TGCGCCAGCAGCACGGGACAGACAATCACAGATACGCAGTATTTT. Its protein product is CASSTGQTITDTQYF.

This clone was seen only once. The V call is TRBV7-9, the J call TRBJ1-1; D gene uncertain. Looked up from germline, CDR1 is SEHNR and CDR2 is FQNEAQ (reference sequence). With 5 bases removed from V and 4 bases from J, the gap between germline ends came to 11 bases. The CDR3 covers 13 residues. CDR3 in amino acids: CASSVAPGTEAFF. In DNA form, the CDR3 reads TGTGCCAGCAGCGTGGCCCCGGGCACTGAAGCTTTCTTT.

The chain recombines TRBV5-1 with TRBJ2-7; no definite D call. The CDR3 spans 16 residues. Trimming took off 0 bases at V and 2 bases at J, with 15 bases between the two ends. From germline, CDR1 is SGHRS and CDR2 YFSETQ. The CDR3 nucleotides read TGCGCCAGCAGCTTGGTGTCGGGTGGCGGAGCCTACGAGCAGTACTTC. Translation gives CASSLVSGGGAYEQYF.

V is TRBV10-3 and J is TRBJ2-1; D gene ambiguous. Germline V lookup: CDR1 ENHRY, CDR2 SYGVKD. The CDR3 extends over 14 amino acids. Trimming took off 0 bases at V and 10 bases at J, with 13 bases between the two ends. The CDR3: CAISESPIGSEQFF. The DNA for the CDR3 is TGTGCCATCAGTGAGTCACCGATAGGGTCCGAGCAGTTCTTC.

This chain connects TRBV7-9 to TRBJ1-3; D remains ambiguous. The germline CDR1 and CDR2 sequences are SEHNR and FQNEAQ (reference sequence). The CDR3 is made up of 13 amino acids. Trimming left V 5 bases short and J 8 bases short, with 13 bases between. CDR3 loop: CASSVQRPDTIYF. The CDR3 region has the DNA TGTGCCAGCAGCGTTCAGCGGCCTGACACCATATATTTT. Drawing the rest from reference TRBV7-9 and TRBJ1-3, the complete variable domain is DTGVSQNPRHKITKRGQNVTFRCDPISEHNRLYWYRQTLGQGPEFLTYFQNEAQLEKSRLLSDRFSAERPKGSFSTLEIQRTEQGDSAMYLCASSVQRPDTIYFGEGSWLTVV.

The gene calls are TRBV7-9 and TRBJ1-2; 7 bases are a match to TRBD1. Trimming at V came to 5 bases and at J to 2 bases, leaving 8 bases not matched to a gene. The CDR3 runs to 15 residues. Germline V lookup: CDR1 SEHNR, CDR2 FQNEAQ (reference sequence). CDR3 region: CASSQTDRYNYGYTF. CDR3 coding DNA: TGTGCCAGCAGCCAGACGGACAGGTACAACTATGGCTACACCTTC.

As for this clone: The DNA is omitted, as the CDR3 cannot be located on it reliably, and the CDR3 follows TCRdb's listing. The gene calls are TRBV4-1 and TRBJ1-5; no DNA check was done on the table's D call, TRBD1. The CDR3 spans 18 amino acids, including both terminal residues. Germline V gene lookup returns CDR1 MGHRA and CDR2 YSYEKL. The CDR3 is CASSQYFGQGVFNQPQHF.

This clone was seen only a few times. This chain links TRBV4-1 with TRBJ1-2; a possible D gene is TRBD1 (5 bases). The CDR3 extends over 15 amino acids. Germline V gene lookup returns CDR1 MGHRA and CDR2 YSYEKL. V lost 1 base and J lost 4, with 13 bases in between. The CDR3 spells CASSQGKGDLYGYTF. Written as DNA, the CDR3 is TGCGCCAGCAGCCAAGGAAAAGGGGACCTCTATGGCTACACCTTC.

The chain has TRBV7-2 and TRBJ1-1, with D possibly being TRBD1 (6 bases). The V and J ends lost 5 bases and 4 bases respectively, with 17 bases between them. The CDR3 covers 15 residues. Germline CDR1 reads SGHTA; CDR2 reads FQGNSA. In DNA form, the CDR3 reads TGTGCCAGCAGCACAAGCGGGGGCGCATCCACTGAAGCTTTCTTT. This encodes CASSTSGGASTEAFF.

V is TRBV5-1 and J is TRBJ1-2; D not certain. The CDR3 is made up of 14 amino acids. Germline V gene sequence: CDR1 SGHRS, CDR2 YFSETQ. Trimming left V 5 bases short and J 2 bases short, with 13 bases between. The CDR3 nucleotides are TGCGCCAGCAGTCAACGCTCGCCCAACTATGGCTACACCTTC. Translating it yields CASSQRSPNYGYTF. The full variable domain, rest sourced from reference TRBV5-1 and TRBJ1-2, is KAGVTQTPRYLIKTRGQQVTLSCSPISGHRSVSWYQQTPGQGLQFLFEYFSETQRNKGNFPGRFSGRQFSNSRSEMNVSTLELGDSALYLCASSQRSPNYGYTFGSGTRLTVV.